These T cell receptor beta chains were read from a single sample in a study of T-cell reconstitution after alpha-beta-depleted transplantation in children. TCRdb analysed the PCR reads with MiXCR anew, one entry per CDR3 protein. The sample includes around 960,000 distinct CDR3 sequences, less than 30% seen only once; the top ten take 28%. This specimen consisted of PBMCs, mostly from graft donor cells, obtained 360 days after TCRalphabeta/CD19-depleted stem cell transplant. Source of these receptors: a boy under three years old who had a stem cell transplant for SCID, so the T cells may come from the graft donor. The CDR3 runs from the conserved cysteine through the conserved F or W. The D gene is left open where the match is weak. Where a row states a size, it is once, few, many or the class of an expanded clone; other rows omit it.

cdr3_nt: TGCAGTGCTAGAGATGGGCAGAAACCCTACAATGAGCAGTTCTTC; cdr3_aa: CSARDGQKPYNEQFF; d_call: -; v_call: TRBV20-1; j_call: TRBJ2-1; clone_size: -
cdr3_nt: TGTGCCAGCTCACCATACCGTGGGGATACGCAGTATTTT; cdr3_aa: CASSPYRGDTQYF; d_call: -; v_call: TRBV18; j_call: TRBJ2-3; clone_size: many
cdr3_nt: TGTGCCAGCAGTTACTCCGAGCGGGGGGCCGAGCAGTACTTC; cdr3_aa: CASSYSERGAEQYF; d_call: TRBD2; v_call: TRBV6-5; j_call: TRBJ2-7; clone_size: few
cdr3_nt: TGTGCCAGCTCACCACTGGGCCAGGGGAATACTGAAGCTTTCTTT; cdr3_aa: CASSPLGQGNTEAFF; d_call: -; v_call: TRBV18; j_call: TRBJ1-1; clone_size: few
cdr3_nt: TGTGCCAGCAGCGCGGAGGAGACAGGGGTACAAGAGACCCAGTACTTC; cdr3_aa: CASSAEETGVQETQYF; d_call: TRBD1; v_call: TRBV9; j_call: TRBJ2-5; clone_size: few
cdr3_nt: TGTGCCAGCAGCCCGGGGCCGGAGGGGTATAGCAATCAGCCCCAGCATTTT; cdr3_aa: CASSPGPEGYSNQPQHF; d_call: -; v_call: TRBV12-3/TRBV12-4; j_call: TRBJ1-5; clone_size: -
cdr3_nt: TGTGCCAGCAGCTTAGGGACAGGGTTCAGCAAGAGCGAAGCTTTCTTT; cdr3_aa: CASSLGTGFSKSEAFF; d_call: TRBD1; v_call: TRBV7-6; j_call: TRBJ1-1; clone_size: -
cdr3_nt: TGCGCCAGCAGCTTACAAGGGGGGACTAATGAAAAACTGTTTTTT; cdr3_aa: CASSLQGGTNEKLFF; d_call: -; v_call: TRBV5-1; j_call: TRBJ1-4; clone_size: -
cdr3_nt: TGTGCCAGCAGTGTCACAAGCGGGGGGGCCAAAGAGCAGTACTTC; cdr3_aa: CASSVTSGGAKEQYF; d_call: TRBD2; v_call: TRBV12-3/TRBV12-4; j_call: TRBJ2-7; clone_size: few
cdr3_nt: TGTGCCAGCAGAAGAGGTTCCGGGGAGCTGTTTTTT; cdr3_aa: CASRRGSGELFF; d_call: -; v_call: TRBV6-2/TRBV6-3; j_call: TRBJ2-2; clone_size: few
cdr3_nt: TGTGCCACCAGCCGTCCGGGACGTAGGGACAATGAGCAGTTCTTC; cdr3_aa: CATSRPGRRDNEQFF; d_call: -; v_call: TRBV15; j_call: TRBJ2-1; clone_size: many
cdr3_nt: TGTGCCAGCAGCGTAGAGGCCTTGACTAGCGGGGGGGCAAGAGATACGCAGTATTTT; cdr3_aa: CASSVEALTSGGARDTQYF; d_call: TRBD2; v_call: TRBV9; j_call: TRBJ2-3; clone_size: -
cdr3_nt: TGTGCCAGCAGTTTAGGGGTTTACAACAATGAGCAGTTCTTC; cdr3_aa: CASSLGVYNNEQFF; d_call: -; v_call: TRBV27; j_call: TRBJ2-1; clone_size: -
cdr3_nt: TGCAGTGCAGCATCAGGGGGCCCCCCTTACGAGCAGTACTTC; cdr3_aa: CSAASGGPPYEQYF; d_call: TRBD1; v_call: TRBV20-1; j_call: TRBJ2-7; clone_size: -
cdr3_nt: TGCGCCAGCGGTCGACTAGCGGGGAGCTACAATGAGCAGTTCTTC; cdr3_aa: CASGRLAGSYNEQFF; d_call: TRBD2; v_call: TRBV4-1; j_call: TRBJ2-1; clone_size: -
cdr3_nt: TGTGCCAGCAGGGGCAGGGAGTCAGCCTACAATGAGCAGTTCTTC; cdr3_aa: CASRGRESAYNEQFF; d_call: -; v_call: TRBV7-7; j_call: TRBJ2-1; clone_size: -
cdr3_nt: TGCAGTGCTGGGGCCCCGACAGGGGAGGCCTTCAATGAAAAACTGTTTTTT; cdr3_aa: CSAGAPTGEAFNEKLFF; d_call: TRBD1; v_call: TRBV20-1; j_call: TRBJ1-4; clone_size: -
cdr3_nt: TGTGCCAGCAGCCGAGAGACTTTGGTAGAGACCCAGTACTTC; cdr3_aa: CASSRETLVETQYF; d_call: -; v_call: TRBV5-4; j_call: TRBJ2-5; clone_size: -
cdr3_nt: TGTGCCAGCAGTTTCGGGGGCGCTAGCACAGATACGCAGTATTTT; cdr3_aa: CASSFGGASTDTQYF; d_call: -; v_call: TRBV12-3/TRBV12-4; j_call: TRBJ2-3; clone_size: many
cdr3_nt: TGTGCCAGCAGTCCGGGGACTAGCGGGGGGGGCGGAAACATTCAGTACTTC; cdr3_aa: CASSPGTSGGGGNIQYF; d_call: TRBD2; v_call: TRBV12-3/TRBV12-4; j_call: TRBJ2-4; clone_size: -
cdr3_nt: TGTGCCAGTAGTATAGTTCCTAGCGGGTACAATGAGCAGTTCTTC; cdr3_aa: CASSIVPSGYNEQFF; d_call: TRBD2; v_call: TRBV19; j_call: TRBJ2-1; clone_size: many
cdr3_nt: TGCGCCAGCAGCTTGGGGAGCGGGGACACCTACGAGCAGTACTTC; cdr3_aa: CASSLGSGDTYEQYF; d_call: -; v_call: TRBV5-1; j_call: TRBJ2-7; clone_size: once
cdr3_nt: TGCGCCAGCAGCCAAGACCTTGACGACGAGCAGTACTTC; cdr3_aa: CASSQDLDDEQYF; d_call: -; v_call: TRBV4-1; j_call: TRBJ2-7; clone_size: -
cdr3_nt: TGCGCCAGCGGCCGGTTGGGGGGGAAAGAGACCCAGTACTTC; cdr3_aa: CASGRLGGKETQYF; d_call: TRBD2; v_call: TRBV5-1; j_call: TRBJ2-5; clone_size: -
cdr3_nt: TGTGCCACCAGGGGACCAAAAAACACTGAAGCTTTCTTT; cdr3_aa: CATRGPKNTEAFF; d_call: -; v_call: TRBV28; j_call: TRBJ1-1; clone_size: many
cdr3_nt: TGTGCCACCAGTGATAACGACAGGGGCATCACAGATACGCAGTATTTT; cdr3_aa: CATSDNDRGITDTQYF; d_call: TRBD1; v_call: TRBV24-1; j_call: TRBJ2-3; clone_size: few
cdr3_nt: TGTGCCAGCAGTGTTCAGTCTTTAGGGACTTACGAGCAGTACTTC; cdr3_aa: CASSVQSLGTYEQYF; d_call: -; v_call: TRBV2; j_call: TRBJ2-7; clone_size: -
cdr3_nt: TGTGCCAGCAGCCCGAGGACAGGGAGGTACACCGGGGAGCTGTTTTTT; cdr3_aa: CASSPRTGRYTGELFF; d_call: TRBD1; v_call: TRBV5-6; j_call: TRBJ2-2; clone_size: few
cdr3_nt: TGCAGCGTTGAACAGGGATTAGCAGATACGCAGTATTTT; cdr3_aa: CSVEQGLADTQYF; d_call: -; v_call: TRBV29-1; j_call: TRBJ2-3; clone_size: once
cdr3_nt: TGTGCCAGCGTGGGACTAGCCGTGGCAGATACGCAGTATTTT; cdr3_aa: CASVGLAVADTQYF; d_call: TRBD2; v_call: TRBV11-2; j_call: TRBJ2-3; clone_size: -
cdr3_nt: TGCAGCGTAAGCAGGGGGACTATACAAGAGACCCAGTACTTC; cdr3_aa: CSVSRGTIQETQYF; d_call: -; v_call: TRBV29-1; j_call: TRBJ2-5; clone_size: few
cdr3_nt: TGCGCCAGCAGCTTCTGGGCAGGGCGAACTTACACTGAAGCTTTCTTT; cdr3_aa: CASSFWAGRTYTEAFF; d_call: -; v_call: TRBV5-1; j_call: TRBJ1-1; clone_size: -
cdr3_nt: TGTGCCACGGGAGTGACTAGCACAGATACGCAGTATTTT; cdr3_aa: CATGVTSTDTQYF; d_call: -; v_call: TRBV6-4; j_call: TRBJ2-3; clone_size: many
cdr3_nt: TGTGCCAGCAGCTCCATCGCGGGGGGATCCTACGAGCAGTACTTC; cdr3_aa: CASSSIAGGSYEQYF; d_call: TRBD2; v_call: TRBV11-2; j_call: TRBJ2-7; clone_size: few
cdr3_nt: TGTGCCAGCAGCCCCAGGGGGACAGGGGGAGGACCTGGGGCCAACGTCCTGACTTTC; cdr3_aa: CASSPRGTGGGPGANVLTF; d_call: TRBD1; v_call: TRBV7-8; j_call: TRBJ2-6; clone_size: few
cdr3_nt: TGTGCCATCAGTGAAGGGCAGGGGTATGTCTACGAGCAGTACTTC; cdr3_aa: CAISEGQGYVYEQYF; d_call: -; v_call: TRBV10-3; j_call: TRBJ2-7; clone_size: -
cdr3_nt: TGTGCCAGCAGCTTAGAACCGAGACAGGGGGATCAGTACTTC; cdr3_aa: CASSLEPRQGDQYF; d_call: TRBD1; v_call: TRBV7-2; j_call: TRBJ2-7; clone_size: few
cdr3_nt: TGTGCCAGCAGCGTCGGACAGGGAGCGGACACTGAAGCTTTCTTT; cdr3_aa: CASSVGQGADTEAFF; d_call: TRBD1; v_call: TRBV7-9; j_call: TRBJ1-1; clone_size: few
cdr3_nt: TGCGCCAGCAGCTTGAACCAAAAGAACACTGAAGCTTTCTTT; cdr3_aa: CASSLNQKNTEAFF; d_call: -; v_call: TRBV5-1; j_call: TRBJ1-1; clone_size: few
cdr3_nt: TGCGCCAGCAGCCAAGCTGCGGGGGCAACCAACAATGAGCAGTTCTTC; cdr3_aa: CASSQAAGATNNEQFF; d_call: -; v_call: TRBV4-1; j_call: TRBJ2-1; clone_size: few
cdr3_nt: TGTGCCAGCAGTGAATCGGGCCGGGAGAACATTCAGTACTTC; cdr3_aa: CASSESGRENIQYF; d_call: -; v_call: TRBV25-1; j_call: TRBJ2-4; clone_size: few
cdr3_nt: TGTGCCAGCGGGGTAGCGGAGGGCCCCTACGAGCAGTACTTC; cdr3_aa: CASGVAEGPYEQYF; d_call: -; v_call: TRBV27; j_call: TRBJ2-7; clone_size: few
cdr3_nt: TGCGCCAGCAGCTTGCCCCTCGGGACCCAAGAGACCCAGTACTTC; cdr3_aa: CASSLPLGTQETQYF; d_call: -; v_call: TRBV5-1; j_call: TRBJ2-5; clone_size: -
cdr3_nt: TGTGCCAGCAGCCGGAACAGACGAGGACATGATACGCAGTATTTT; cdr3_aa: CASSRNRRGHDTQYF; d_call: -; v_call: TRBV12-3/TRBV12-4; j_call: TRBJ2-3; clone_size: few
cdr3_nt: TGTGCCAGCACTTCACAGGGTTGGGGCAATCAGCCCCAGCATTTT; cdr3_aa: CASTSQGWGNQPQHF; d_call: -; v_call: TRBV12-3/TRBV12-4; j_call: TRBJ1-5; clone_size: -
cdr3_nt: TGTGCCAGCAGTTGGAACTTGGGACAGGGTGCCGGGGAGCTGTTTTTT; cdr3_aa: CASSWNLGQGAGELFF; d_call: TRBD1; v_call: TRBV12-3/TRBV12-4; j_call: TRBJ2-2; clone_size: -
cdr3_nt: TGCGCCAGCAGCCAAGAGGGGGACAGGGGGCGCGGGGAGCTGTTTTTT; cdr3_aa: CASSQEGDRGRGELFF; d_call: TRBD1; v_call: TRBV4-1; j_call: TRBJ2-2; clone_size: -
cdr3_nt: TGTGCCAGCAGTCCAACCTACAGGGTTGGCGAGCAGTACTTC; cdr3_aa: CASSPTYRVGEQYF; d_call: -; v_call: TRBV12-3/TRBV12-4; j_call: TRBJ2-7; clone_size: -
cdr3_nt: TGCGCCAGCAGCTCCATAGCGGGCTCCTACGAGCAGTACTTC; cdr3_aa: CASSSIAGSYEQYF; d_call: TRBD2; v_call: TRBV5-1; j_call: TRBJ2-7; clone_size: -
cdr3_nt: TGTGCCAGCAGCGATTCGTCCACAGGGGGCAATGAGCAGTTCTTC; cdr3_aa: CASSDSSTGGNEQFF; d_call: TRBD1; v_call: TRBV7-2; j_call: TRBJ2-1; clone_size: -
cdr3_nt: TGTGCCAGCAGCCACGACTTGGCGGGGACGGGGGAGCAGTACTTC; cdr3_aa: CASSHDLAGTGEQYF; d_call: -; v_call: TRBV2; j_call: TRBJ2-7; clone_size: -
cdr3_nt: TGCAGTACAGTAATGGGGGAGACCCAGTACTTC; cdr3_aa: CSTVMGETQYF; d_call: -; v_call: TRBV20-1; j_call: TRBJ2-5; clone_size: -
cdr3_nt: TGCGCCAGCAGCTTGGGCGCCCTAGAAGCAACCACTGAAGCTTTCTTT; cdr3_aa: CASSLGALEATTEAFF; d_call: -; v_call: TRBV5-1; j_call: TRBJ1-1; clone_size: -
cdr3_nt: TGTGCCAGCCGGATGGTGAGGGGGGACAAAGAGACCCAGTACTTC; cdr3_aa: CASRMVRGDKETQYF; d_call: -; v_call: TRBV6-2/TRBV6-3; j_call: TRBJ2-5; clone_size: -
cdr3_nt: TGCAGTGGTCTCTTCAGGGGAAACTCTGGAAACACCATATATTTT; cdr3_aa: CSGLFRGNSGNTIYF; d_call: -; v_call: TRBV29-1; j_call: TRBJ1-3; clone_size: -
cdr3_nt: TGTGCCAGCAGTTTATCTCGGCAGGGTAAAGAGACCCAGTACTTC; cdr3_aa: CASSLSRQGKETQYF; d_call: -; v_call: TRBV27; j_call: TRBJ2-5; clone_size: -
cdr3_nt: TGCGCCAGCAGCCAAGCTGACACGATGCTCAATGAGCAGTTCTTC; cdr3_aa: CASSQADTMLNEQFF; d_call: -; v_call: TRBV4-1; j_call: TRBJ2-1; clone_size: -
cdr3_nt: TGTGCCAGCAGCCAAGCAGGAGGGGGAACCCCTAATCCCTACGAGCAGTACTTC; cdr3_aa: CASSQAGGGTPNPYEQYF; d_call: -; v_call: TRBV4-2; j_call: TRBJ2-7; clone_size: -
cdr3_nt: TGTGCCAGCAGCCCATACCCGGGCCCTGATAGCAATCAGCCCCAGCATTTT; cdr3_aa: CASSPYPGPDSNQPQHF; d_call: -; v_call: TRBV28; j_call: TRBJ1-5; clone_size: few